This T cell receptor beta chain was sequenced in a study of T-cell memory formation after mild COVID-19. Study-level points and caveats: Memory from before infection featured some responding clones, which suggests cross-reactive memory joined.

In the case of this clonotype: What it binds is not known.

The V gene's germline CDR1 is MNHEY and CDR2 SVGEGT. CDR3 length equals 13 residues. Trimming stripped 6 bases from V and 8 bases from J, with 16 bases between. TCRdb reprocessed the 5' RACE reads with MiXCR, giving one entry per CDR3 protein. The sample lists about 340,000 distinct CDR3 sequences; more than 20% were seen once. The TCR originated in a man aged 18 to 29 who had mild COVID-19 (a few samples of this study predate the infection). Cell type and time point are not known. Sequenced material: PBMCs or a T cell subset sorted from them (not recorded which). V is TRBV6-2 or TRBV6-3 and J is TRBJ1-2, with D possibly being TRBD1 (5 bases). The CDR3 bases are TGTGCCAGCAGCCCGGACACATCTCGCGGCTACACCTTC. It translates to CASSPDTSRGYTF.